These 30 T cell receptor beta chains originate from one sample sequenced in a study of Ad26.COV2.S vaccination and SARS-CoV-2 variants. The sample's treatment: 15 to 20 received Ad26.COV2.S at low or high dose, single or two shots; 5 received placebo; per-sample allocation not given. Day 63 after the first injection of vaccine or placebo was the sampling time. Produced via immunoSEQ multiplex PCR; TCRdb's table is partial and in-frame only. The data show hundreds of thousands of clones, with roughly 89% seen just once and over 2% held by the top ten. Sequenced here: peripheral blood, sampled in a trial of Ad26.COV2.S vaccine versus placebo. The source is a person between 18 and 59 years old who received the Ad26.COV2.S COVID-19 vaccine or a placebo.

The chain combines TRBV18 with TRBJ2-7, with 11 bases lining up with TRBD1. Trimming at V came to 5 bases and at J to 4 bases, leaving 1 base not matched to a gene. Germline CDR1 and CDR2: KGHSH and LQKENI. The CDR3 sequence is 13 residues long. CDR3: CASSGDRGYEQYV. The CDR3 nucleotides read TGTGCCAGCTCAGGGGACAGGGGGTACGAGCAGTACGTC.

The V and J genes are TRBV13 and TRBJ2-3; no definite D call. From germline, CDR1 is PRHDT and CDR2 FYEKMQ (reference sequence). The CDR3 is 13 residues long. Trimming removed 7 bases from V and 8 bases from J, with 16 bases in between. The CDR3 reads CASNSLSAGTQYF. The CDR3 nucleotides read TGTGCCAGCAACTCTCTGAGCGCTGGTACGCAGTATTTT. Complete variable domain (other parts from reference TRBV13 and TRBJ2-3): AAGVIQSPRHLIKEKRETATLKCYPIPRHDTVYWYQQGPGQDPQFLISFYEKMQSDKGSIPDRFSAQQFSDYHSELNMSSLELGDSALYFCASNSLSAGTQYFGPGTRLTVL.

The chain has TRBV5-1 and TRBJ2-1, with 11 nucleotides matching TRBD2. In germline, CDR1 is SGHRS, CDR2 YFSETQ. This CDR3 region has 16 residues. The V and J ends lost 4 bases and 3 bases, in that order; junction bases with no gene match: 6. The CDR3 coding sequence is TGCGCCAGCAGCCTGACGGGACTAGCGGACTACAATGAGCAGTTCTTC. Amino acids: CASSLTGLADYNEQFF.

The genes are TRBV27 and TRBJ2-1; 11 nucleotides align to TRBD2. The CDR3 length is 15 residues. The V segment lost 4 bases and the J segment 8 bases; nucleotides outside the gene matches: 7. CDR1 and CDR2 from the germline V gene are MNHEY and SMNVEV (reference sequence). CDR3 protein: CASSSVRLAGYEQFF. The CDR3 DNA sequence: TGTGCCAGCAGTTCCGTCCGACTAGCGGGGTATGAGCAGTTCTTC.

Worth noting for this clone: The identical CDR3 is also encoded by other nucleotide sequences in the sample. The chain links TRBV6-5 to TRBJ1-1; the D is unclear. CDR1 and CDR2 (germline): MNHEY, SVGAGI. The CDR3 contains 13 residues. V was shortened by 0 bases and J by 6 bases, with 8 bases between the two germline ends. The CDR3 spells CASSYSRGSEAFF. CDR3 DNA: TGTGCCAGCAGTTACTCCCGCGGCTCTGAAGCTTTCTTT.

The CDR3 DNA sequence: TGTGCCAGCAGTTTAGGATGGGGTACAACTAATGAAAAACTGTTTTTT. Protein sequence: CASSLGWGTTNEKLFF. The rearrangement links TRBV27 to TRBJ1-4; no clear D gene. Germline V CDR1 and CDR2: MNHEY, SMNVEV (reference sequence). This CDR3 spans 16 amino acids. Deletions cut 2 bases from V and 0 bases from J, with 10 bases between. Complete variable domain (other parts from reference TRBV27 and TRBJ1-4): EAQVTQNPRYLITVTGKKLTVTCSQNMNHEYMSWYRQDPGLGLRQIYYSMNVEVTDKGDVPEGYKVSRKEKRNFPLILESPSPNQTSLYFCASSLGWGTTNEKLFFGSGTQLSVL.

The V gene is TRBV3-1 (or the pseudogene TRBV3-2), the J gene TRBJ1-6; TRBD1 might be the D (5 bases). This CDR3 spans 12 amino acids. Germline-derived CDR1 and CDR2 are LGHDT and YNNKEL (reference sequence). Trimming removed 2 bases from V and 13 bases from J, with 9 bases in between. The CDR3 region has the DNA TGTGCCAGCAGCCAACGGGAGGGGCCCCTCCACTTT. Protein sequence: CASSQREGPLHF.

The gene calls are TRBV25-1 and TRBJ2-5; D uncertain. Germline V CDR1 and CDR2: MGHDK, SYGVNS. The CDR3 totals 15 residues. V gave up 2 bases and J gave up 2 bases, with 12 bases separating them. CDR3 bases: TGTGCCAGCAGTGAAGTTGCCTGGGCACAAGAGACCCAGTACTTC. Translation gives CASSEVAWAQETQYF.

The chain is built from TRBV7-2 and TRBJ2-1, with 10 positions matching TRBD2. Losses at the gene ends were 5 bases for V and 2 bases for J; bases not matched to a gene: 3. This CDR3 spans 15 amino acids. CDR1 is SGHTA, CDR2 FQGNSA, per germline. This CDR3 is CASSLGTSAYNEQFF. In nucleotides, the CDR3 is TGTGCCAGCAGCCTCGGGACTAGCGCCTACAATGAGCAGTTCTTC. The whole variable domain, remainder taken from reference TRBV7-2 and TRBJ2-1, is GAGVSQSPSNKVTEKGKDVELRCDPISGHTALYWYRQSLGQGLEFLIYFQGNSAPDKSGLPSDRFSAERTGGSVSTLTIQRTQQEDSAVYLCASSLGTSAYNEQFFGPGTRLTVL.

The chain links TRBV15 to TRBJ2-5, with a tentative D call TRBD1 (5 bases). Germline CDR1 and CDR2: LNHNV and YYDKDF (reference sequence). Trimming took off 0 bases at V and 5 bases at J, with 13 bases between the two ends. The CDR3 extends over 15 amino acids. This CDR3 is CATSRDRRGRETQYF. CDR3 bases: TGTGCCACCAGCAGAGATCGAAGGGGCCGGGAGACCCAGTACTTC.

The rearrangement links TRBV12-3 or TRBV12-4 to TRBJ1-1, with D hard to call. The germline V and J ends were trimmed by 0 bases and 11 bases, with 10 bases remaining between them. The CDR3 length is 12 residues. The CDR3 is CASSLAGGGAFF. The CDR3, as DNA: TGTGCCAGCAGTTTAGCCGGCGGTGGGGCTTTCTTT.

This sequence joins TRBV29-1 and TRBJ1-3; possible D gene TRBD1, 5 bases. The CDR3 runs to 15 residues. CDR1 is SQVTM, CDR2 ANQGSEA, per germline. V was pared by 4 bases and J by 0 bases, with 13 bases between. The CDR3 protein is CSVGKTGASGNTIYF. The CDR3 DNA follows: TGCAGCGTTGGGAAAACAGGAGCCTCTGGAAACACCATATATTTT.

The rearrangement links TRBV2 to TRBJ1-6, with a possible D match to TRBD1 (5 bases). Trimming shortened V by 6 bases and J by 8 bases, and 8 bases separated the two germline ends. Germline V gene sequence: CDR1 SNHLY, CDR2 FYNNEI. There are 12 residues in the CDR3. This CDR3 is CASRGRDSPLHF. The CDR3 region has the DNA TGTGCCAGCAGGGGGCGGGATTCACCCCTCCACTTT.

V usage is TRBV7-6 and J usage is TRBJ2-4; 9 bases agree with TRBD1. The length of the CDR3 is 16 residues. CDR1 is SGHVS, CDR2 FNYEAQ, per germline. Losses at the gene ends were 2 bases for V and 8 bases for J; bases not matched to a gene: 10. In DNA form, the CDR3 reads TGTGCCAGCAGCTTAAGGGGACAGGGTTGGGAAGACATTCAGTACTTC. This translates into CASSLRGQGWEDIQYF.

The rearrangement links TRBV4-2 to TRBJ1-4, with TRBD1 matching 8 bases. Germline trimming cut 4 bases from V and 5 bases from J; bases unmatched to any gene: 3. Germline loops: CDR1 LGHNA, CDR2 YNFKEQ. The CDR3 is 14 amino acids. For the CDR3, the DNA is TGTGCCAGCAGCCTCGGGACAGGCAATGAAAAACTGTTTTTT. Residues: CASSLGTGNEKLFF.

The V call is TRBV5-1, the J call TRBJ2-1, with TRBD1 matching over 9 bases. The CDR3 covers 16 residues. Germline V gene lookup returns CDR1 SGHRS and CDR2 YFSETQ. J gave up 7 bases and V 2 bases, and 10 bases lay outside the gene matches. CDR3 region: CASSFPRDREVNEQFF. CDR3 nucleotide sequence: TGCGCCAGCAGCTTCCCCCGGGACAGGGAGGTAAATGAGCAGTTCTTC.

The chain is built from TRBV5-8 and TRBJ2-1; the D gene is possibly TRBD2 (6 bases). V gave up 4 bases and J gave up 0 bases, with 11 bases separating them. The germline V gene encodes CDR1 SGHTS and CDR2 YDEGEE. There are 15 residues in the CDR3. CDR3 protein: CASSRGLYSYNEQFF. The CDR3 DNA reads TGTGCCAGCAGCCGGGGACTGTACTCCTACAATGAGCAGTTCTTC.

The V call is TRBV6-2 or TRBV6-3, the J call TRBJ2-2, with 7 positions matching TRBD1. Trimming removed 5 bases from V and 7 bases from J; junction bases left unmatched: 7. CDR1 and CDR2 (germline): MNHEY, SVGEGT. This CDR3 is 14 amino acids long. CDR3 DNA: TGTGCCAGCAGTCGACAGGGTTTTGTCGGGGAGCTGTTTTTT. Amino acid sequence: CASSRQGFVGELFF.

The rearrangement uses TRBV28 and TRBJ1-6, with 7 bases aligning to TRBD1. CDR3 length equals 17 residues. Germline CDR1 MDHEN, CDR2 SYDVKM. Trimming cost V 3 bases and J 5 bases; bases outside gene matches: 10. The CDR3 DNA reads TGTGCCAGCAGTTTGAACTTCGGGACAGACCATAATTCACCCCTCCACTTT. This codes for CASSLNFGTDHNSPLHF.

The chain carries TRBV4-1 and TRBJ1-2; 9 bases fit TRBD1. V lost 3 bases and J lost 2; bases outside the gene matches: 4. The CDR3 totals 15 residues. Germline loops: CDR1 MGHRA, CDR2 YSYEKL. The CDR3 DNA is TGCGCCAGCAGCCATCCTGGGACAGGGAACTATGGCTACACCTTC. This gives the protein CASSHPGTGNYGYTF.

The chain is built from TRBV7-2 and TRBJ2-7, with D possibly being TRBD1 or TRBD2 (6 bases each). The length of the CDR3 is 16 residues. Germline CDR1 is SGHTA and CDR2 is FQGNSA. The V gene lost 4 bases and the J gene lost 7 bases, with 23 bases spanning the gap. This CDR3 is CASSSQPPDSAGEQYF. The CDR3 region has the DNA TGTGCCAGCAGCTCCCAGCCCCCGGACAGCGCGGGGGAGCAGTACTTC.

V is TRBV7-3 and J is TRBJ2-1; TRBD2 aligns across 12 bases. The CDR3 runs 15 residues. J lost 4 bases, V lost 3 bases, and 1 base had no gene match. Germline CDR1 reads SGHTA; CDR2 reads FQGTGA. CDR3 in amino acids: CASSFTSGGYNEQFF. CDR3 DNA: TGTGCCAGCAGCTTTACTAGCGGGGGGTACAATGAGCAGTTCTTC.

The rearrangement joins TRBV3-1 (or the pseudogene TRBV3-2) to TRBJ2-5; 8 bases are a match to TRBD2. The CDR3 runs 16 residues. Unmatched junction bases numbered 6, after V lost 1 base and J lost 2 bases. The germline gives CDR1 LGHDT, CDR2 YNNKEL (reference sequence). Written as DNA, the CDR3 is TGTGCCAGCAGCCAAGCGCGGGGGGACCAACAAGAGACCCAGTACTTC. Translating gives CASSQARGDQQETQYF.

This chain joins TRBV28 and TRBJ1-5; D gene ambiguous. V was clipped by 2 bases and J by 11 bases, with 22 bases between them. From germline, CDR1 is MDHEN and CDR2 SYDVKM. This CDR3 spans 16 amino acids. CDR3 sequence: CASSLELRRGSLAQHF. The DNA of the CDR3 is TGTGCCAGCAGTTTAGAACTAAGGCGCGGGAGTCTGGCCCAGCATTTT.

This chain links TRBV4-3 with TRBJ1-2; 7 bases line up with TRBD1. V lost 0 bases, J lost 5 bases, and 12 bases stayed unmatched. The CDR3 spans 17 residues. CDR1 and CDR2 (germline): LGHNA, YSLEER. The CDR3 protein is CASSQDRWSGRGYGYTF. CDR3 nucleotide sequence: TGCGCCAGCAGCCAAGATCGATGGTCGGGCAGGGGGTATGGCTACACCTTC.

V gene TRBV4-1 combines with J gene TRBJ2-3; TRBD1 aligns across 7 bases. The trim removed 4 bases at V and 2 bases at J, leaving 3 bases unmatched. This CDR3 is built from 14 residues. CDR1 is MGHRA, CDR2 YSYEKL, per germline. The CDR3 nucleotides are TGCGCCAGCAGCCGGGACAGACTCACAGATACGCAGTATTTT. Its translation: CASSRDRLTDTQYF.

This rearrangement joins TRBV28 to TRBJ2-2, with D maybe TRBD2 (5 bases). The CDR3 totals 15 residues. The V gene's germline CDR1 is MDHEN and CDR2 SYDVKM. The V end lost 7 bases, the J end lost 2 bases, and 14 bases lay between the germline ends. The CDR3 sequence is CASKDSTRNTGELFF. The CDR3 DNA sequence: TGTGCCAGCAAGGACTCGACGCGAAACACCGGGGAGCTGTTTTTT.

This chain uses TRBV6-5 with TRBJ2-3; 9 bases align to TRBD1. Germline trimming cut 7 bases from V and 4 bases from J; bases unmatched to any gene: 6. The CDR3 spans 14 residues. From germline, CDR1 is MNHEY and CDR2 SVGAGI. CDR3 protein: CASKQGAISDTQYF. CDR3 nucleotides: TGTGCCAGCAAACAGGGGGCGATTTCAGATACGCAGTATTTT.

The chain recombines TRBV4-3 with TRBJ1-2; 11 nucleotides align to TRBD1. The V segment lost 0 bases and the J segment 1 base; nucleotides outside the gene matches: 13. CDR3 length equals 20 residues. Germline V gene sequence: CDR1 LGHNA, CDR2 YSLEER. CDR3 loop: CASSQDWTGTGGPGNYGYTF. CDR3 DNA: TGCGCCAGCAGCCAAGATTGGACCGGGACAGGGGGACCCGGTAACTATGGCTACACCTTC.

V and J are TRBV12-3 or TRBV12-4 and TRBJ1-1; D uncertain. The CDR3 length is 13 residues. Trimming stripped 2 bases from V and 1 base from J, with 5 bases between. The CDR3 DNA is TGTGCCAGCAGTTTAAATGGGAACACTGAAGCTTTCTTT. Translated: CASSLNGNTEAFF.